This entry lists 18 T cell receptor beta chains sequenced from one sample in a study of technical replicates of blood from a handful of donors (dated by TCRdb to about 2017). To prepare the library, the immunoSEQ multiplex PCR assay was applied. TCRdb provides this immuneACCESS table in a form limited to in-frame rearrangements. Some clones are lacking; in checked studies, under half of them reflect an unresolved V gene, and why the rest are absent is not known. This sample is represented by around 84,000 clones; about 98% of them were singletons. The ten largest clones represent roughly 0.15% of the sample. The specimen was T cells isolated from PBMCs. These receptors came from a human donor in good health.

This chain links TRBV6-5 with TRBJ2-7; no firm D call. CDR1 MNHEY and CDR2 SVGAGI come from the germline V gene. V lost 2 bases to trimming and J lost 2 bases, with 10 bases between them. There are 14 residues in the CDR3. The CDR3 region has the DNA TGTGCCAGCAGTTACGAGCCGTTGACCTACGAGCAGTACTTC. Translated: CASSYEPLTYEQYF.

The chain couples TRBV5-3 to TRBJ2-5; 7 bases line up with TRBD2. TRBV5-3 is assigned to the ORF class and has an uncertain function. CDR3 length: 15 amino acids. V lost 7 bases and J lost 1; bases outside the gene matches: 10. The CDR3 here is CARRGVGGRQETQYF. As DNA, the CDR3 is TGTGCCAGACGGGGGGTGGGAGGCCGCCAAGAGACCCAGTACTTC.

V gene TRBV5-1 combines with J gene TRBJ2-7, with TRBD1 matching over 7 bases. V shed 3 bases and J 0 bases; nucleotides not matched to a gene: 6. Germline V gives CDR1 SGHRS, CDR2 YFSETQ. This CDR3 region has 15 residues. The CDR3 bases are TGCGCCAGCAGCTACCAGGGGGACAGCTCCTACGAGCAGTACTTC. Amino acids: CASSYQGDSSYEQYF.

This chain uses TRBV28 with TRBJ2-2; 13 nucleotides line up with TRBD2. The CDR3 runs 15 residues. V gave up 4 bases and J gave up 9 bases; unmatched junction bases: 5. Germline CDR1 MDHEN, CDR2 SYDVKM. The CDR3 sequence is CASSSWTSGGRELFF. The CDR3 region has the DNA TGTGCCAGCAGTTCCTGGACTAGCGGGGGCCGGGAGCTGTTTTTT.

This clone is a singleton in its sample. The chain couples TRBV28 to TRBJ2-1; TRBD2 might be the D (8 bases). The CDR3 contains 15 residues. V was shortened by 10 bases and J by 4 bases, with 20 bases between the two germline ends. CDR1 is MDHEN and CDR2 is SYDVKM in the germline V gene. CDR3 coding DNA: TGTGCCACCGCAGGGGGGACTAGTGGATACAATGAGCAGTTCTTC. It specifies CATAGGTSGYNEQFF. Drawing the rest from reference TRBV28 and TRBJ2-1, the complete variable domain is DVKVTQSSRYLVKRTGEKVFLECVQDMDHENMFWYRQDPGLGLRLIYFSYDVKMKEKGDIPEGYSVSREKKERFSLILESASTNQTSMYLCATAGGTSGYNEQFFGPGTRLTVL.

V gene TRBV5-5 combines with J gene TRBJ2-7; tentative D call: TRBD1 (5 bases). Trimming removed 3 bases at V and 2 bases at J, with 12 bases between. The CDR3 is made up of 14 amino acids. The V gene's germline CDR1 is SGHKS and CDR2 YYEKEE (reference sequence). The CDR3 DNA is TGTGCCAGCAGCTGGGGCGACGGTCCCTACGAGCAGTACTTC. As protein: CASSWGDGPYEQYF.

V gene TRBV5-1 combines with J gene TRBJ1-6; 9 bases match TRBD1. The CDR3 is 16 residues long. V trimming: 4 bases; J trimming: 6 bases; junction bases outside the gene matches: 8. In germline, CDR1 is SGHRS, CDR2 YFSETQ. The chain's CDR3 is CASSPSDRGFNSPLHF. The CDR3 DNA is TGCGCCAGCAGCCCTTCGGACAGGGGTTTTAATTCACCCCTCCACTTT.

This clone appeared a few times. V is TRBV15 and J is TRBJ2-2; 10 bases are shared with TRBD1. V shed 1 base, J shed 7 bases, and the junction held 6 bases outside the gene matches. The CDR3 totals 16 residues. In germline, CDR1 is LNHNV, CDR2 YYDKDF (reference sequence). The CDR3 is CATSRARQGADGELFF. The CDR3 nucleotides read TGTGCCACCAGCAGAGCCCGACAGGGGGCTGACGGGGAGCTGTTTTTT.

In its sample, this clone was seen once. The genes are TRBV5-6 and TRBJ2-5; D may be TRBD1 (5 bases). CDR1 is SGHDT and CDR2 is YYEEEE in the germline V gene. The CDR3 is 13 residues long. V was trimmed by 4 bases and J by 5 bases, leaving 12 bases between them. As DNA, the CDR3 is TGTGCCAGCAGCCCCACAGGTTGGGAGACCCAGTACTTC. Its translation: CASSPTGWETQYF. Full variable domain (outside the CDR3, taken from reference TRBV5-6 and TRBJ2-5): DAGVTQSPTHLIKTRGQQVTLRCSPKSGHDTVSWYQQALGQGPQFIFQYYEEEERQRGNFPDRFSGHQFPNYSSELNVNALLLGDSALYLCASSPTGWETQYFGPGTRLLVL.

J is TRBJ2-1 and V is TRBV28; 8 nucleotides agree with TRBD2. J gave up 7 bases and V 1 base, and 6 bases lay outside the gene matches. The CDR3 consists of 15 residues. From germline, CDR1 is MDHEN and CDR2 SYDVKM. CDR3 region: CASSLLTGGGNEQFF. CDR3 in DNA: TGTGCCAGCAGTTTATTAACGGGAGGGGGGAATGAGCAGTTCTTC.

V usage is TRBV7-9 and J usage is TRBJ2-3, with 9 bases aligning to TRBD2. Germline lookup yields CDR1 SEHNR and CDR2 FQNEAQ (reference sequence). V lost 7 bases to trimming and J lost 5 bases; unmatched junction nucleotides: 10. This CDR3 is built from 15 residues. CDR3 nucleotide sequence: TGTGCCAGCACCCGTGCGGGAGGGCCGGGAGATACGCAGTATTTT. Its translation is CASTRAGGPGDTQYF.

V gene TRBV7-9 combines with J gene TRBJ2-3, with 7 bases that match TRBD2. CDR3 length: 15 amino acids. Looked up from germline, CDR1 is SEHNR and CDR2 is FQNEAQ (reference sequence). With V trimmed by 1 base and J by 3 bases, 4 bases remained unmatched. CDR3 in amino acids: CASSLGEGLTDTQYF. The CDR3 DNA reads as TGTGCCAGCAGCTTAGGGGAGGGTTTGACAGATACGCAGTATTTT.

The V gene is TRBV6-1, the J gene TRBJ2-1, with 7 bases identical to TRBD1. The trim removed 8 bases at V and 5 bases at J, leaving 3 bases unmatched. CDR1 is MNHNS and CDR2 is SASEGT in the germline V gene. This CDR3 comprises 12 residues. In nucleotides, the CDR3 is TGTGCCAGCTGGCAGGGGGACAATGAGCAGTTCTTC. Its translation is CASWQGDNEQFF.

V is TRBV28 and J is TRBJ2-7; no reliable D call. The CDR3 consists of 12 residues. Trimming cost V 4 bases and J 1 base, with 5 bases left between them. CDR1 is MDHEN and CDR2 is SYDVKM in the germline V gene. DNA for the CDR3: TGTGCCAGCAGTTCAGTGTCCTACGAGCAGTACTTC. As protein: CASSSVSYEQYF.

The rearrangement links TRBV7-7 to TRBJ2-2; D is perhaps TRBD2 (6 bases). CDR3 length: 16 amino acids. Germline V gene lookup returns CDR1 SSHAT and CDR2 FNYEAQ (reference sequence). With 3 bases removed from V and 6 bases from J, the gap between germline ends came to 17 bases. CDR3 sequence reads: CASSFGGVAGPGELFF. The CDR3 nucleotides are TGTGCCAGCAGCTTCGGCGGGGTCGCTGGCCCCGGGGAGCTGTTTTTT. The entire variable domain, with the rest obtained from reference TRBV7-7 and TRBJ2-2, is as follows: GAGVSQSPRYKVTKRGQDVTLRCDPISSHATLYWYQQALGQGPEFLTYFNYEAQPDKSGLPSDRFSAERPEGSISTLTIQRTEQRDSAMYRCASSFGGVAGPGELFFGEGSRLTVL.

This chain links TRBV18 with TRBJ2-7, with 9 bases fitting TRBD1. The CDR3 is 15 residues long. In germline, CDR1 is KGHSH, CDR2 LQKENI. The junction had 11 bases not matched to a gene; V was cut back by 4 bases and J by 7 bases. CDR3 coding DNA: TGTGCCAGCTCACTAGGACAGGGGCAAGTCTGGGAGCAGTACTTC. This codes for CASSLGQGQVWEQYF.

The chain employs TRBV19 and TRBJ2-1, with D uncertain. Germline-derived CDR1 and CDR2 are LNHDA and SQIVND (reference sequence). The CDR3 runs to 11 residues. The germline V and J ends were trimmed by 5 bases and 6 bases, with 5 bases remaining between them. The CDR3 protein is CASSFRNEQFF. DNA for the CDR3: TGTGCCAGTAGTTTCCGCAATGAGCAGTTCTTC.

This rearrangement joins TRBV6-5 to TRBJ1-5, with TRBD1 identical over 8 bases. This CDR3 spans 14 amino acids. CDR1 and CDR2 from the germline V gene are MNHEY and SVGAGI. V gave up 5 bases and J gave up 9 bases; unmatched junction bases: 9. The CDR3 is CASSLGTGVLPQHF. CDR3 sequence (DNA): TGTGCCAGCAGTCTGGGGACAGGCGTGTTGCCCCAGCATTTT.